Given below is one T cell receptor beta chain in context. The sample holds many counts of this clonotype. Its antigen target is currently unknown. Base qualities are not provided; no much larger clone lies one nucleotide away. CDR1 SQVTM and CDR2 ANQGSEA are derived from the germline V gene. From its cysteine to its phenylalanine, the CDR3 spans 12 amino acids. The entry retains the CDR3 DNA only, 36 bases that are in frame from base 1. The V end gives up 6 bases and the J end 6 bases, leaving 7 bases in the junction not matched to a gene. This sample is part of a study of T cell repertoires in cytomegalovirus infection (dated by TCRdb to about 2019). Broadly, across the study: Donor HLA type was relevant to the analysis, as public TCR beta signatures indicated carriage of CMV infection together with the matching HLA type. The paper's findings and limits, for the study overall: The ex vivo response was dominated by HLA-C-restricted CMV-specific TCR beta clonotypes, which also provided the single most frequent clonotype in two of eight donors. Carriers of CMV infection plus the relevant HLA type were discriminated by the cumulative frequency of public TCR beta family members in the study cohort and in an independent roughly 400-donor cohort.

TCRdb lists the instrument as Illumina HiSeq 1500. The raw public data were reprocessed by TCRdb itself: fastp quality trimming at Q25, MiXCR clonotype calling, in-frame beta chains only. Rows matching on CDR3 protein sequence are summarized as one entry with the most common DNA and genes. Across this sample there are roughly 130,000 distinct CDR3 sequences, with more than 20% seen only once. The ten largest clones capture approximately 35% of the sample. The specimen sequenced was PBMCs, sequenced either directly or after in vitro stimulation (not recorded which). The rearrangement combines TRBV29-1 with TRBJ1-1; TRBD1 aligns with 7 central bases. The clonotype comes from a human donor in good health (CMV status not recorded). Some clones in this sample may be carry-over from other donors' samples. The CDR3 protein is CSVGTAKSEAFF. The DNA reads TGCAGCGTCGGGACAGCAAAATCTGAAGCTTTCTTT.